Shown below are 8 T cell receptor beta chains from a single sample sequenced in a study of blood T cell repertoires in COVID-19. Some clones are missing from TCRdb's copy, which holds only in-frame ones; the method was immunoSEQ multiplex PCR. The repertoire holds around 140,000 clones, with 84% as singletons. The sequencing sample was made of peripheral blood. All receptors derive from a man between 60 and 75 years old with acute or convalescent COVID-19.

The CDR3 DNA reads as TGTGCCACCAGTGATTCCGGACAGGAAAAACTGTTTTTT. It is translated as CATSDSGQEKLFF. This chain connects TRBV24-1 to TRBJ1-4; D possibly corresponds to TRBD1 (6 bases). Germline lookup yields CDR1 KGHDR and CDR2 SFDVKD. Trimming shortened V by 2 bases and J by 8 bases, and 8 bases separated the two germline ends. The CDR3 spans 13 residues.

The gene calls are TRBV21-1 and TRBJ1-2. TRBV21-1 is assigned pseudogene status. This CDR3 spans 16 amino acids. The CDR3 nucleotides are TGTGCCAGCAGCAAAGTATCGAGTGACTGTCCCTATGGCTACACCTTC. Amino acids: CASSKVSSDCPYGYTF.

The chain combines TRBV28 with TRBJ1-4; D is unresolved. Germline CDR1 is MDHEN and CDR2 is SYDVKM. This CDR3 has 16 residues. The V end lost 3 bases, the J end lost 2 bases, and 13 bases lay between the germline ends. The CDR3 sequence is CASSFTGPSTNEKLFF. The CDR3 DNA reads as TGTGCCAGCAGTTTTACTGGGCCCTCGACTAATGAAAAACTGTTTTTT.

The DNA for the CDR3 is TGTGCCAGCAGCTCCCGACGGGGGGGCTACGGCACAGATACGCAGTATTTT. Translation gives CASSSRRGGYGTDTQYF. The J gene is TRBJ2-3, the V gene TRBV7-6; 8 nucleotides agree with TRBD2. The V and J ends lost 4 bases and 1 base, in that order; junction bases with no gene match: 10. The CDR3 consists of 17 residues. Germline V gene data show CDR1 as SGHVS and CDR2 as FNYEAQ.

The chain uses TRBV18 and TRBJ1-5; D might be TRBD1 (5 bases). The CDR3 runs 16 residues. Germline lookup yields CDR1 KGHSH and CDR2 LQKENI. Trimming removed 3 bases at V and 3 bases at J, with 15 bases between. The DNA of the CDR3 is TGTGCCAGCTCACCCCAACAGGCCACAGTCAATCAGCCCCAGCATTTT. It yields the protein CASSPQQATVNQPQHF.

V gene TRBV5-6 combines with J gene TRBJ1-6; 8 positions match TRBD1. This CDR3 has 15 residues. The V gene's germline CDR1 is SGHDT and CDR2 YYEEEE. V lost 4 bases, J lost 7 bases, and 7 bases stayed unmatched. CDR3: CASSRDRGKNSPLHF. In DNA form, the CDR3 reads TGTGCCAGCAGCCGCGACAGGGGTAAAAATTCACCCCTCCACTTT.

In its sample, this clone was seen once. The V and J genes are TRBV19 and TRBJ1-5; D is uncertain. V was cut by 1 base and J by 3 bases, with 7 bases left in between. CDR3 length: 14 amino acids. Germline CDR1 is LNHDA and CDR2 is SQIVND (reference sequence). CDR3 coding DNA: TGTGCCAGTAGTATAGCGTCAGACAATCAGCCCCAGCATTTT. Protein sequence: CASSIASDNQPQHF.

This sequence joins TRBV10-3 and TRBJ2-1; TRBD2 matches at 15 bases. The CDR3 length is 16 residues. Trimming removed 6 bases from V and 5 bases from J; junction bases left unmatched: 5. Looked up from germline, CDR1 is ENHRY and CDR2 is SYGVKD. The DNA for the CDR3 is TGTGCCATCAGAGGGGGGACTAGCGGGAGGAACAATGAGCAGTTCTTC. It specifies CAIRGGTSGRNNEQFF.